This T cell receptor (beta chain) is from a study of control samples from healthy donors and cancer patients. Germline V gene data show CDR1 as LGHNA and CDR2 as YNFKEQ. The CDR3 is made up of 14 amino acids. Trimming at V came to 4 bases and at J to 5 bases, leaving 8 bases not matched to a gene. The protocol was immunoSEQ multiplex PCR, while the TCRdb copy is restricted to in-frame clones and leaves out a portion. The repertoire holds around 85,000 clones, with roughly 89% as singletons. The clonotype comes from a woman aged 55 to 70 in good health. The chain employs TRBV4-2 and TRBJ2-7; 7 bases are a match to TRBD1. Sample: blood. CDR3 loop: CASSRDSLDDEQYF. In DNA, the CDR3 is TGTGCCAGCAGCCGGGACAGTCTGGACGACGAGCAGTACTTC.